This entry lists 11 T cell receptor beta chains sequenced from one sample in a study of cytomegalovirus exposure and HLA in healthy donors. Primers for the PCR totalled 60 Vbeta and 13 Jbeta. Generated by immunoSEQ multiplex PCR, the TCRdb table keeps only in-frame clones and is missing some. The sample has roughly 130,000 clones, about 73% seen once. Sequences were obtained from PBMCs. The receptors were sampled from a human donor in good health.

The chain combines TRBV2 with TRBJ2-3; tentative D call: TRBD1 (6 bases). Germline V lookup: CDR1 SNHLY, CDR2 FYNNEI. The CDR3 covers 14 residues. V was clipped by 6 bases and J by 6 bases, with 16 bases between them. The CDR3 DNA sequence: TGTGCCAGCAGGAAGCTCAGGGGTCGGGATACGCAGTATTTT. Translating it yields CASRKLRGRDTQYF.

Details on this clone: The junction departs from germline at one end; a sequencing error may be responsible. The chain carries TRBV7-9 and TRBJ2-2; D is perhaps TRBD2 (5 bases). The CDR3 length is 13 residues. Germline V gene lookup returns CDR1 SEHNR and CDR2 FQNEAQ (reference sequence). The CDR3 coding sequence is TGTGCCAGCAGCTCGAGGAACACCGGGGAGCTGCTTTTT. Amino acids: CASSSRNTGELLF. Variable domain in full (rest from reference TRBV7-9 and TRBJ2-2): DTGVSQNPRHKITKRGQNVTFRCDPISEHNRLYWYRQTLGQGPEFLTYFQNEAQLEKSRLLSDRFSAERPKGSFSTLEIQRTEQGDSAMYLCASSSRNTGELLFGEGSRLTVL.

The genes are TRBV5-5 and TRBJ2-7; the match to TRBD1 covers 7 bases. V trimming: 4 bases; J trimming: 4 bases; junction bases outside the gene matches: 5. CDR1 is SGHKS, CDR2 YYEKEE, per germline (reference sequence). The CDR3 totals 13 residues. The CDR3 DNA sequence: TGTGCCAGCAGCCCGGACAGGTTGTACGAGCAGTACTTC. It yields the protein CASSPDRLYEQYF. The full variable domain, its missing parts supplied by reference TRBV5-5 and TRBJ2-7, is DAGVTQSPTHLIKTRGQQVTLRCSPISGHKSVSWYQQVLGQGPQFIFQYYEKEERGRGNFPDRFSARQFPNYSSELNVNALLLGDSALYLCASSPDRLYEQYFGPGTRLTVT.

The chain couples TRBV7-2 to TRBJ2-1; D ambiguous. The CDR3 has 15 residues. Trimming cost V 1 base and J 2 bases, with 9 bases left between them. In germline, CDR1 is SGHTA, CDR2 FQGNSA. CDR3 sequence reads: CASSLDSNAYNEQFF. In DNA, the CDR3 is TGTGCCAGCAGCTTAGACAGCAATGCCTACAATGAGCAGTTCTTC.

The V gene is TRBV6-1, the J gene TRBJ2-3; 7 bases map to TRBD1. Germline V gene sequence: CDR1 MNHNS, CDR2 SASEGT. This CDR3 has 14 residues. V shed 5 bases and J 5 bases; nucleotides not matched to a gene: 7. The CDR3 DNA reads TGTGCCAGCAGTCCTCTGTCAGGGGGAGATACGCAGTATTTT. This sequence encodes CASSPLSGGDTQYF.

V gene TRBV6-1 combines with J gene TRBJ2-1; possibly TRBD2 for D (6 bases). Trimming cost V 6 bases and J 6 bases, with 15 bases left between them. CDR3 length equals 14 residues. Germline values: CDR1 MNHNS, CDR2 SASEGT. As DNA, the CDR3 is TGTGCCAGCAGCCAACGGGGGAGACTCAATGAGCAGTTCTTC. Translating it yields CASSQRGRLNEQFF.

CDR3 residues: CASSDYFSGANVLTF. The CDR3 nucleotides read TGTGCCAGCAGTGACTACTTCTCTGGGGCCAACGTCCTGACTTTC. This sequence joins TRBV2 and TRBJ2-6, with D hard to call. V was cut by 3 bases and J by 0 bases, with 6 bases left in between. The CDR3 consists of 15 residues. CDR1 is SNHLY and CDR2 is FYNNEI in the germline V gene.

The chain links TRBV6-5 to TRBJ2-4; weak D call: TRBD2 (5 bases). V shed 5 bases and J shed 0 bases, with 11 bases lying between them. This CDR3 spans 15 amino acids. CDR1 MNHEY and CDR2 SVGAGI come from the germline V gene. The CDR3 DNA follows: TGTGCCAGCAGTACAACTCGGGGAGCCAAAAACATTCAGTACTTC. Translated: CASSTTRGAKNIQYF.

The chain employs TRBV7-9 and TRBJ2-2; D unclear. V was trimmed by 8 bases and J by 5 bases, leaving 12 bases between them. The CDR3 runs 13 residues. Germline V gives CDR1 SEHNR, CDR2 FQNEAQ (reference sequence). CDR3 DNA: TGTGCCAGCGCCATCCTGACTACCGGGGAGCTGTTTTTT. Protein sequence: CASAILTTGELFF.

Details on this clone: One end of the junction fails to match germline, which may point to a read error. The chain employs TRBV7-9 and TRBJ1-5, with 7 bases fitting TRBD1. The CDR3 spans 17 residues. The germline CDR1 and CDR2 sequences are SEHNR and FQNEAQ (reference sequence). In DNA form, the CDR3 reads TGTTCCAGCAGCTTAGAAATGACAGGGTACAGCAATCAGCCCCAGCATTTT. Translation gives CSSSLEMTGYSNQPQHF.

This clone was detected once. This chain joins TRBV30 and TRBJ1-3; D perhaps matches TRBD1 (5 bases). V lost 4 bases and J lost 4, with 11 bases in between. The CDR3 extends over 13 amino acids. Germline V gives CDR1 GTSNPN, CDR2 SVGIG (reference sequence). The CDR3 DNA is TGTGCCTGGACGGACAACGACGGAAACACCATATATTTT. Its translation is CAWTDNDGNTIYF.